The present T cell receptor beta chain was sequenced within a study of blood T cell repertoires in COVID-19. Study information: The analysed material was cDNA or gDNA that came from T cells, B-cell-depleted T cells, or PBMCs.

V gave up 5 bases and J gave up 1 base, with 18 bases separating them. Germline-derived CDR1 and CDR2 are SGHVS and FNYEAQ. This CDR3 is 18 amino acids long. In the original workflow: Amplification from reference gene primers served as the basis for estimated nucleated cell counts. Only in-frame clones appear in the TCRdb table, and some are missing; sequencing was by immunoSEQ multiplex PCR. The V and J calls and clone size come from that table; D and trimming were worked out from the DNA. This sample has a few hundred thousand clones, with under 85% found just once. This clonotype was sampled from a woman in her forties or fifties who had recovered from COVID-19. Sequenced sample: PBMCs or T cells enriched from blood (not recorded which). V usage is TRBV7-6 and J usage is TRBJ2-6, with D tentatively TRBD2 (5 bases). The CDR3 coding sequence is TGTGCCAGCAGCGGCTTCGCGGGCCCCCTGTCTGGGGCCAACGTCCTGACTTTC. Residues: CASSGFAGPLSGANVLTF.